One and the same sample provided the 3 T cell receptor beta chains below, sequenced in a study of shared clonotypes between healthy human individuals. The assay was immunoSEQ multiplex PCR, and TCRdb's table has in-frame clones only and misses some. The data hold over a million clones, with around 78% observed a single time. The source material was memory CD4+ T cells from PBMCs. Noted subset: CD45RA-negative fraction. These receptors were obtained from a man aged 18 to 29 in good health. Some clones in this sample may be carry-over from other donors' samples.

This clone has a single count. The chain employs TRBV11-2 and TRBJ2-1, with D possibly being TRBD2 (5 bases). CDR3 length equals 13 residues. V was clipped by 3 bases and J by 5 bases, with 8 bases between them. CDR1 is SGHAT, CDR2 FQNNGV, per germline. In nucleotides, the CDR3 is TGTGCCAGCAGCTTTTCGGAGGACAATGAGCAGTTCTTC. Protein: CASSFSEDNEQFF.

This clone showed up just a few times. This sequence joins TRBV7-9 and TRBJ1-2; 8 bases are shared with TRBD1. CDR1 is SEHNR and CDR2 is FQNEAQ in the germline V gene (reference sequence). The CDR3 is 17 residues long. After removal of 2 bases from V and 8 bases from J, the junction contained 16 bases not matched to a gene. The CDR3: CASSLSVVTGAARGYTF. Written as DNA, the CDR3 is TGTGCCAGCAGCTTATCCGTCGTGACAGGGGCCGCTCGAGGCTACACCTTC.

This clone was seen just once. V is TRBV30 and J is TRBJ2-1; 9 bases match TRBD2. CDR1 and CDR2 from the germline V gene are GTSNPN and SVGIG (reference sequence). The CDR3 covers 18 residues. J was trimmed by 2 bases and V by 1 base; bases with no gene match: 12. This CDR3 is CAWSGGSGSSGTYNEQFF. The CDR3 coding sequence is TGTGCCTGGAGTGGGGGTAGCGGGAGTTCTGGCACCTACAATGAGCAGTTCTTC.